Listed below are T cell receptor beta chains from one sample, sequenced in a study of identical twins. TCRdb ran MiXCR on the 5' RACE reads and lists one entry per CDR3 protein. Of about 100,000 distinct CDR3 sequences listed, 5.5% to 7% are singletons. Sequenced sample: memory T cells sorted from blood. The receptors were sampled from a woman in her 50s in good health. CDR3s include the opening cysteine and the closing phenylalanine or tryptophan. A D gene is named only where the DNA matches it firmly. Not every row has a clone size; where given, it reads once, few, many or a size class.

D gene | clone size | J gene | V gene | CDR3 protein | CDR3 DNA
NA | few | TRBJ2-1 | TRBV20-1 | CSASTDPPLSEQFF | TGCAGTGCTAGTACGGATCCTCCTTTGAGTGAGCAGTTCTTC
NA | many | TRBJ2-1 | TRBV9 | CASSVVIAPHNEQFF | TGTGCCAGCAGCGTAGTGATAGCGCCCCACAATGAGCAGTTCTTC
NA | NA | TRBJ2-2 | TRBV2 | CARGGGRRPAGELFF | TGTGCCAGAGGGGGCGGGAGGAGGCCGGCCGGGGAGCTGTTTTTT
NA | few | TRBJ2-7 | TRBV14 | CASSQVMTEREQYF | TGTGCCAGCAGCCAAGTGATGACGGAGCGCGAGCAGTACTTC
TRBD1 | many | TRBJ2-5 | TRBV12-3/TRBV12-4 | CASSPLLGQGRLETQYF | TGTGCCAGCAGTCCGCTATTGGGACAGGGTCGTCTAGAGACCCAGTACTTC
TRBD1 | many | TRBJ1-2 | TRBV19 | CASSTNTGGSGYTF | TGTGCCAGTAGTACAAATACAGGGGGCAGCGGCTACACCTTC
NA | many | TRBJ2-5 | TRBV11-2 | CASSIQETQYF | TGTGCCAGCAGCATCCAAGAGACCCAGTACTTC
NA | many | TRBJ2-7 | TRBV5-6 | CASSSSNSYEQYF | TGTGCCAGCAGCTCTAGCAACTCCTACGAGCAGTACTTC
NA | NA | TRBJ2-2 | TRBV11-3 | CASSSPHSLTGFANTGELFF | TGTGCCAGCAGCTCCCCCCACAGCCTTACGGGGTTCGCGAACACCGGGGAGCTGTTTTTT
TRBD1 | NA | TRBJ2-1 | TRBV18 | CASSPPGTVGNEQFF | TGTGCCAGCTCACCCCCTGGGACAGTGGGGAATGAGCAGTTCTTC
NA | few | TRBJ1-1 | TRBV7-9 | CASSFLNGAGFGEAFF | TGTGCCAGCAGCTTTCTAAATGGGGCAGGGTTTGGTGAAGCTTTCTTT
TRBD1 | many | TRBJ1-5 | TRBV9 | CASSVTGGLSQPQHF | TGTGCCAGCAGCGTGACAGGGGGTCTCAGCCAGCCCCAGCATTTT